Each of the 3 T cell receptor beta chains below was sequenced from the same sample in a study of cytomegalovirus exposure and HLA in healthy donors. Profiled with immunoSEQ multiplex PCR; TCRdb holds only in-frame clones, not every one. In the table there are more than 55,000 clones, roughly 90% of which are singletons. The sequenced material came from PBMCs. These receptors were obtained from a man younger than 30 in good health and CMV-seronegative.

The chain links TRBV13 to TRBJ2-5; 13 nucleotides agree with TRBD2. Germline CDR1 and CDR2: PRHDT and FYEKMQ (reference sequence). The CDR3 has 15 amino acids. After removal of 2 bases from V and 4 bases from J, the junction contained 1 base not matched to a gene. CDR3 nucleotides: TGTGCCAGCAGCTTAACTAGCGGGAGGGGAGAGACCCAGTACTTC. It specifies CASSLTSGRGETQYF.

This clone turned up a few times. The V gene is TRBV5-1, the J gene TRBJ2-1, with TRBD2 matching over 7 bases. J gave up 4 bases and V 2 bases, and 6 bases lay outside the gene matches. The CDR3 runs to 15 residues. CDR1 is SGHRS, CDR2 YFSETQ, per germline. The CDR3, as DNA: TGCGCCAGCAGCTTCGGAAAAGCGGGGTACAATGAGCAGTTCTTC. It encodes CASSFGKAGYNEQFF.

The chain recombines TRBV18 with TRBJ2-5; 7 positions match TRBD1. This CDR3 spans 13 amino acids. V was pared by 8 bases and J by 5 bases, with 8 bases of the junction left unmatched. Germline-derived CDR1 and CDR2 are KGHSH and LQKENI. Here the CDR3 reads CASKSGGKETQYF. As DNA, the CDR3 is TGTGCCAGCAAATCAGGGGGAAAGGAGACCCAGTACTTC. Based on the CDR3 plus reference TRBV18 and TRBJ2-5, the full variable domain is NAGVMQNPRHLVRRRGQEARLRCSPMKGHSHVYWYRQLPEEGLKFMVYLQKENIIDESGMPKERFSAEFPKEGPSILRIQQVVRGDSAAYFCASKSGGKETQYFGPGTRLLVL.